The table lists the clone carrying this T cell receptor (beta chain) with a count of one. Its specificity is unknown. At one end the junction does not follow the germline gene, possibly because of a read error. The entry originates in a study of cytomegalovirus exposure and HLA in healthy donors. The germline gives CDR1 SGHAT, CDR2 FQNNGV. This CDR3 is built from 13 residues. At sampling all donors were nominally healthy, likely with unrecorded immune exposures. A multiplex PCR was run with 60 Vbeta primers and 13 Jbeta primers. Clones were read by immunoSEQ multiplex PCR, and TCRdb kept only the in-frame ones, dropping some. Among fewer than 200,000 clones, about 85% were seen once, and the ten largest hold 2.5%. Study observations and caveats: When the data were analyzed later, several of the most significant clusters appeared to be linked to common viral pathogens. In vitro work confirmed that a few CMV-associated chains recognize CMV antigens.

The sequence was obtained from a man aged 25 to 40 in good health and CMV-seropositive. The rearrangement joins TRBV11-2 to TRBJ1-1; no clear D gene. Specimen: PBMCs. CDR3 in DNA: TGTGCCAGCAGCCTAGACATGAACACTGAAGCTTTCTTT. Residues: CASSLDMNTEAFF.